The 31 T cell receptor beta chains below come from one sample, sequenced in a study of cytomegalovirus exposure and HLA in healthy donors. The PCR had 60 Vbeta and 13 Jbeta primers. Measured with immunoSEQ multiplex PCR; TCRdb has only the in-frame clones, and not every one. The data show approximately 160,000 clones, roughly 76% seen once. The specimen sequenced was PBMCs. The receptor set was obtained from a human donor in good health.

The chain couples TRBV5-1 to TRBJ1-5; D gene uncertain. V lost 0 bases, J lost 5 bases, and 9 bases lay in between. The CDR3 consists of 14 residues. CDR1 is SGHRS and CDR2 is YFSETQ in the germline V gene. The CDR3 DNA follows: TGCGCCAGCAGCTTGGGAAGAGGAGATCAGCCCCAGCATTTT. It is translated as CASSLGRGDQPQHF.

The chain links TRBV15 to TRBJ1-1, with a possible D match to TRBD1 (6 bases). Germline lookup yields CDR1 LNHNV and CDR2 YYDKDF (reference sequence). V lost 0 bases and J 11 bases, leaving 10 bases between the germline ends. This CDR3 comprises 12 residues. CDR3 DNA sequence: TGTGCCACCAGCAGAGAGGGGGCCCGCGCTTTCTTT. It translates to CATSREGARAFF.

The chain joins TRBV27 to TRBJ2-7, with TRBD1 matching 8 bases. V dropped 3 bases and J dropped 4; count of bases not matched to a gene: 5. Germline V gene lookup returns CDR1 MNHEY and CDR2 SMNVEV (reference sequence). The CDR3 consists of 14 residues. CDR3 DNA sequence: TGTGCCAGCAGTTTTTGGGACAGGCCTTACGAGCAGTACTTC. It encodes CASSFWDRPYEQYF.

The V call is TRBV7-2, the J call TRBJ2-7; the D gene is possibly TRBD2 (5 bases). The germline V gene encodes CDR1 SGHTA and CDR2 FQGNSA. Trimming removed 5 bases from V and 0 bases from J, with 14 bases in between. The CDR3 spans 15 residues. DNA of the CDR3: TGTGCCAGCAGCGCAAAGAGACTATCCTCCTACGAGCAGTACTTC. Translating it yields CASSAKRLSSYEQYF.

The V and J genes are TRBV4-1 and TRBJ1-5; D not certain. The V gene lost 0 bases and the J gene lost 7 bases, with 13 bases spanning the gap. CDR3 length: 15 residues. The germline CDR1 and CDR2 sequences are MGHRA and YSYEKL. CDR3 in amino acids: CASSQDGSAGQPQHF. In nucleotides, the CDR3 is TGCGCCAGCAGCCAAGATGGGTCGGCGGGCCAGCCCCAGCATTTT.

Here the CDR3 reads CASSQDGSRGNEQFF. The CDR3 coding sequence is TGTGCCAGCAGCCAAGATGGTAGCAGGGGCAATGAGCAGTTCTTC. This rearrangement joins TRBV4-2 to TRBJ2-1; tentatively, D is TRBD1 (6 bases). V lost 0 bases to trimming and J lost 6 bases, with 12 bases between them. CDR3 length: 15 amino acids. Germline V lookup: CDR1 LGHNA, CDR2 YNFKEQ.

V usage is TRBV5-1 and J usage is TRBJ2-1, with 7 bases that match TRBD2. V was clipped by 4 bases and J by 4 bases; unmatched bases: 26. Germline values: CDR1 SGHRS, CDR2 YFSETQ. The CDR3 spans 21 residues. The CDR3 reads CASSPHGRDPTGRGSYNEQFF. CDR3 DNA: TGCGCCAGCAGCCCACACGGCCGGGACCCTACTGGGAGGGGCTCATACAATGAGCAGTTCTTC.

The V call is TRBV19, the J call TRBJ2-5, with TRBD2 matching over 8 bases. Germline loops: CDR1 LNHDA, CDR2 SQIVND (reference sequence). The CDR3 consists of 16 residues. J was trimmed by 1 base and V by 3 bases; bases with no gene match: 7. This CDR3 is CASSMMGGGRQETQYF. The CDR3 nucleotides read TGTGCCAGTAGTATGATGGGCGGGGGGCGCCAAGAGACCCAGTACTTC.

The chain is built from TRBV4-3 and TRBJ2-3; 13 bases align to TRBD2. The V and J ends lost 1 base and 7 bases, in that order; junction bases with no gene match: 2. The germline V gene has CDR1 LGHNA and CDR2 YSLEER. The CDR3 runs to 15 residues. The CDR3 nucleotides are TGCGCCAGCAGCCAAGGACTAGCGGGGGGTTATACGCAGTATTTT. It yields the protein CASSQGLAGGYTQYF.

V usage is TRBV27 and J usage is TRBJ1-2, with 9 positions matching TRBD1. The CDR3 extends over 14 amino acids. The V gene's germline CDR1 is MNHEY and CDR2 SMNVEV (reference sequence). The ends lost 6 bases at V and 6 bases at J; junction bases unmatched: 8. The CDR3 DNA reads TGTGCCAGCAGCCACGACGGACAGGGGAATGGCTACACCTTC. Amino acid sequence: CASSHDGQGNGYTF.

The CDR3 nucleotides are TGCGCCAGCAGCCTGGTTGGGACTAGCGGGGGGTTATCCTACGAGCAGTACTTC. Translation: CASSLVGTSGGLSYEQYF. The chain combines TRBV4-1 with TRBJ2-7; 15 bases agree with TRBD2. CDR3 size: 18 residues. V trimming: 4 bases; J trimming: 1 base; junction bases outside the gene matches: 8. In germline, CDR1 is MGHRA, CDR2 YSYEKL.

The chain is built from TRBV7-9 and TRBJ2-3, with a weak D call TRBD2 (5 bases). Germline values: CDR1 SEHNR, CDR2 FQNEAQ (reference sequence). V lost 1 base, J lost 4 bases, and 6 bases lay in between. This CDR3 is built from 13 residues. CDR3 loop: CASSLVGADTQYF. The CDR3 bases are TGTGCCAGCAGCTTAGTCGGGGCAGATACGCAGTATTTT.

V is TRBV20-1 and J is TRBJ2-1; TRBD1 agrees at 8 bases. The length of the CDR3 is 11 residues. The germline gives CDR1 DFQATT, CDR2 SNEGSKA (reference sequence). Trimming at V came to 5 bases and at J to 10 bases, leaving 4 bases not matched to a gene. The CDR3 region is CSAHRDREQFF. CDR3 bases: TGCAGTGCTCACCGGGACAGGGAGCAGTTCTTC.

The CDR3 DNA follows: TGTGCCAGCAGTACAGGGTTGAGCAAAAACATTCAGTACTTC. Translating gives CASSTGLSKNIQYF. The chain uses TRBV2 and TRBJ2-4; perhaps TRBD1 as D (6 bases). This CDR3 is built from 14 residues. The V gene lost 5 bases and the J gene lost 3 bases, with 11 bases spanning the gap. CDR1 and CDR2 (germline): SNHLY, FYNNEI.

This clone was picked up a small number of times. The V gene is TRBV10-3, the J gene TRBJ1-1, with TRBD1 identical over 9 bases. The CDR3 loop spans 14 amino acids. With V trimmed by 6 bases and J by 5 bases, 7 bases remained unmatched. In germline, CDR1 is ENHRY, CDR2 SYGVKD. The CDR3 protein is CAIRFGQGRTEAFF. CDR3 coding DNA: TGTGCCATCAGGTTCGGACAGGGGAGGACTGAAGCTTTCTTT.

V gene TRBV7-2 combines with J gene TRBJ1-2, with no clear D. Germline values: CDR1 SGHTA, CDR2 FQGNSA. This CDR3 region has 12 residues. The ends were cut back, 5 bases at V and 4 bases at J, with 8 bases in the middle. The CDR3 here is CASSPGSYGYTF. The DNA of the CDR3 is TGTGCCAGCAGCCCGGGTTCCTATGGCTACACCTTC.

The rearrangement links TRBV5-1 to TRBJ1-2; D is ambiguous. The V end was cut by 4 bases, the J end by 4 bases, with 11 bases between. The CDR3 extends over 13 amino acids. Per germline, CDR1 SGHRS and CDR2 YFSETQ. DNA of the CDR3: TGCGCCAGCAGCCGGGGAGAAATCTATGGCTACACCTTC. It yields the protein CASSRGEIYGYTF.

The rearrangement uses TRBV6-1 and TRBJ1-2; unclear D gene. V was pared by 2 bases and J by 3 bases, with 10 bases between. CDR1 MNHNS and CDR2 SASEGT come from the germline V gene. This CDR3 has 14 residues. CDR3 protein: CASSEWGGDYGYTF. The CDR3 region has the DNA TGTGCCAGCAGTGAATGGGGAGGAGACTATGGCTACACCTTC.

The V gene is TRBV11-3, the J gene TRBJ2-6; possibly TRBD2 for D (6 bases). V was shortened by 8 bases and J by 2 bases, with 13 bases between the two germline ends. The CDR3 covers 15 residues. CDR1 and CDR2 (germline): SGHNT, YENEEA. For the CDR3, the DNA is TGTGCCAGCGACGATAGGAGGGCTGGGGCCAACGTCCTGACTTTC. Amino acid sequence: CASDDRRAGANVLTF.

J is TRBJ2-7 and V is TRBV7-8; 8 bases match TRBD1. Germline trimming cut 1 base from V and 7 bases from J; bases unmatched to any gene: 6. This CDR3 contains 14 residues. Germline CDR1 and CDR2: SGHVS and FQNEAQ. The CDR3 here is CASSLDAGGEEQYF. DNA for the CDR3: TGTGCCAGCAGCTTAGACGCAGGGGGCGAGGAGCAGTACTTC.

This chain connects TRBV7-9 to TRBJ1-2; D may be TRBD1 (5 bases). CDR1 and CDR2 from the germline V gene are SEHNR and FQNEAQ (reference sequence). The CDR3 loop spans 13 amino acids. V was shortened by 3 bases and J by 4 bases, with 9 bases between the two germline ends. The CDR3 reads CASSLTVIYGYTF. The CDR3 nucleotides read TGTGCCAGCAGCTTGACAGTAATCTATGGCTACACCTTC.

On this clone itself: This sample includes further DNA sequences coding for the same CDR3. V and J are TRBV4-1 and TRBJ2-7; no clear D gene. CDR1 and CDR2 (germline): MGHRA, YSYEKL. The CDR3 has 13 amino acids. V was shortened by 0 bases and J by 4 bases, with 7 bases between the two germline ends. In nucleotides, the CDR3 is TGCGCCAGCAGCCAAGAGCCGGGTTACGAGCAGTACTTC. This gives the protein CASSQEPGYEQYF.

V and J are TRBV19 and TRBJ1-6; D not certain. The CDR3 extends over 13 amino acids. Germline CDR1 LNHDA, CDR2 SQIVND (reference sequence). V lost 9 bases and J lost 3, with 9 bases in between. Here the CDR3 DNA reads TGTGCCAGCCTAGGGAGCTATAATTCACCCCTCCACTTT. Amino acid sequence: CASLGSYNSPLHF.

The V gene is TRBV6-4, the J gene TRBJ1-1; 12 nucleotides align to TRBD1. The CDR3 is made up of 19 amino acids. V lost 2 bases and J lost 5; bases outside the gene matches: 15. CDR1 is MRHNA, CDR2 SNTAGT, per germline. The CDR3 bases are TGTGCCAGCAGTGACGCTTATCCGGGACAGGGGGCCTGTTGGACTGAAGCTTTCTTT. Protein product: CASSDAYPGQGACWTEAFF.

The chain recombines TRBV5-5 with TRBJ1-5; D gene unclear. The CDR3 is 14 residues long. Germline lookup yields CDR1 SGHKS and CDR2 YYEKEE (reference sequence). Trimming took off 1 base at V and 4 bases at J, with 9 bases between the two ends. The CDR3 region has the DNA TGTGCCAGCAGCTTGATGGTCCTAAATCAGCCCCAGCATTTT. Amino acid sequence: CASSLMVLNQPQHF.

This clone was detected once. The chain carries TRBV6-6 and TRBJ1-3; D perhaps matches TRBD1 (5 bases). The germline V gene has CDR1 MNHNY and CDR2 SVGAGI (reference sequence). The CDR3 sequence is 14 residues long. Trimming shortened V by 0 bases and J by 7 bases, and 10 bases separated the two germline ends. CDR3 DNA: TGTGCCAGCAGTTACTCGAGTAGGGGTAACACCATATATTTT. It codes for CASSYSSRGNTIYF.

The chain uses TRBV6-5 and TRBJ2-7; 7 nucleotides line up with TRBD2. Trimming cost V 5 bases and J 3 bases; bases outside gene matches: 7. There are 14 residues in the CDR3. Germline CDR1 is MNHEY and CDR2 is SVGAGI. The CDR3 nucleotides are TGTGCCAGCAGTCCCAGCGGGGTCATCTACGAGCAGTACTTC. This translates into CASSPSGVIYEQYF.

The V and J genes are TRBV7-2 and TRBJ1-6; D is possibly TRBD1 (5 bases). The CDR3 covers 14 residues. CDR1 is SGHTA, CDR2 FQGNSA, per germline. V was pared by 5 bases and J by 10 bases, with 15 bases between. The CDR3 sequence: CASSLTREGSPLHF. The DNA of the CDR3 is TGTGCCAGCAGCCTAACCAGGGAAGGATCACCCCTCCACTTT.

The chain combines TRBV2 with TRBJ2-5; 12 bases match TRBD2. This CDR3 region has 16 residues. Trimming took 1 base from V and 5 from J; bases not matched to a gene: 5. CDR1 and CDR2 (germline): SNHLY, FYNNEI. CDR3 sequence reads: CASSEGGLAGGETQYF. For the CDR3, the DNA is TGTGCCAGCAGTGAAGGGGGGCTAGCGGGAGGGGAGACCCAGTACTTC.

The chain is built from TRBV10-3 and TRBJ1-6; 10 bases line up with TRBD1. Trimming at V came to 6 bases and at J to 8 bases, leaving 7 bases not matched to a gene. The CDR3 spans 15 residues. Germline V lookup: CDR1 ENHRY, CDR2 SYGVKD. CDR3 coding DNA: TGTGCCATCAGGAACTTCGGGACAGGGGATTCACCCCTCCACTTT. As protein: CAIRNFGTGDSPLHF.

In the case of this clone: One end of the junction is discordant with germline, which a read error may explain. V and J are TRBV6-5 and TRBJ2-5; D perhaps matches TRBD2 (5 bases). Germline CDR1 reads MNHEY; CDR2 reads SVGAGI. There are 15 residues in the CDR3. The CDR3 spells CASSYFDGERETQYF. The CDR3 nucleotides are TGTGCCAGCAGCTACTTCGACGGGGAGAGAGAGACCCAGTACTTC.